This T cell receptor (beta chain) came from a study of CD8+ T cells in alopecia areata. The study's findings and limits: Possibly because of HLA-related factors, TCR sharing was less clear across patients than in mice.

Investigators isolated RNA and reverse transcribed it into cDNA to act as the sequencing template. Here immunoSEQ multiplex PCR was the method, and the copy in TCRdb shows in-frame clones only, minus some. The sample records 150,000 to 200,000 clones, 50% to 70% being singletons. For this clone: What it binds is not known.

The CDR3 spans 15 residues. CDR1 and CDR2 from the germline V gene are MGHRA and YSYEKL. With 4 bases removed from V and 3 bases from J, the gap between germline ends came to 15 bases. The chain has TRBV4-1 and TRBJ1-1; possibly TRBD1 for D (5 bases). The specimen was CD4+ T cells sorted from blood, collected at week 0. The clonotype comes from a human donor with alopecia areata. This chain's CDR3 is CASSPRDLGDTEAFF. The CDR3 DNA follows: TGCGCCAGCAGCCCCCGGGACCTGGGGGACACTGAAGCTTTCTTT.